The 5 T cell receptor beta chains below come from one sample, sequenced in a study of blood T cells in healthy people across ages. A second about 7 to 11 cycle PCR used barcoded and J-beta primers. Via MiXCR, TCRdb re-called the 5' RACE reads, giving one row per CDR3 protein. The sample contains roughly 1.5 million distinct CDR3 sequences, around 40% of which appear only once. The specimen sequenced was blood. The receptor set was obtained from a woman under 30 in good health.

This clonotype was detected only a few times. The J gene is TRBJ2-7, the V gene TRBV7-2, with unresolved D. In germline, CDR1 is SGHTA, CDR2 FQGNSA. V was trimmed by 5 bases and J by 0 bases, leaving 26 bases between them. This CDR3 is 19 amino acids long. The CDR3 nucleotides read TGTGCCAGCAGCCCCCAAAAATCTGCCGGGTCCCTGGGCTCCTACGAGCAGTACTTC. Translation gives CASSPQKSAGSLGSYEQYF.

The chain couples TRBV20-1 to TRBJ2-1, with 8 bases identical to TRBD1. This CDR3 contains 14 residues. The germline CDR1 and CDR2 sequences are DFQATT and SNEGSKA (reference sequence). After removal of 2 bases from V and 8 bases from J, the junction contained 8 bases not matched to a gene. CDR3 protein: CSARHGQGSDEQFF. In nucleotides, the CDR3 is TGCAGTGCTAGACACGGACAGGGTAGCGATGAGCAGTTCTTC.

This chain joins TRBV3-1 and TRBJ1-6; D remains unclear. This CDR3 comprises 17 residues. The germline CDR1 and CDR2 sequences are LGHDT and YNNKEL (reference sequence). V lost 4 bases, J lost 0 bases, and 13 bases lay in between. The CDR3 reads CASSLSLRSSYNSPLHF. CDR3 nucleotides: TGTGCCAGCAGCCTATCACTCCGGAGCTCCTATAATTCACCCCTCCACTTT.

This clonotype has a handful of counts. V usage is TRBV4-3 and J usage is TRBJ1-2; 10 positions agree with TRBD1. Germline V lookup: CDR1 LGHNA, CDR2 YSLEER. CDR3 length equals 15 residues. Trimming at V came to 4 bases and at J to 5 bases, leaving 7 bases not matched to a gene. The CDR3 DNA follows: TGCGCCAGCAGCCCGCGACAGGGGGCGGAATATGGCTACACCTTC. This translates into CASSPRQGAEYGYTF.

This clonotype was counted a few times. This chain uses TRBV12-3 or TRBV12-4 with TRBJ2-7; 7 bases align to TRBD2. The CDR3 loop spans 14 amino acids. V was clipped by 6 bases and J by 4 bases; unmatched bases: 9. CDR3 coding DNA: TGTGCCAGCAGACCCTCAGGGAGGGGTTACGAGCAGTACTTC. Protein sequence: CASRPSGRGYEQYF.